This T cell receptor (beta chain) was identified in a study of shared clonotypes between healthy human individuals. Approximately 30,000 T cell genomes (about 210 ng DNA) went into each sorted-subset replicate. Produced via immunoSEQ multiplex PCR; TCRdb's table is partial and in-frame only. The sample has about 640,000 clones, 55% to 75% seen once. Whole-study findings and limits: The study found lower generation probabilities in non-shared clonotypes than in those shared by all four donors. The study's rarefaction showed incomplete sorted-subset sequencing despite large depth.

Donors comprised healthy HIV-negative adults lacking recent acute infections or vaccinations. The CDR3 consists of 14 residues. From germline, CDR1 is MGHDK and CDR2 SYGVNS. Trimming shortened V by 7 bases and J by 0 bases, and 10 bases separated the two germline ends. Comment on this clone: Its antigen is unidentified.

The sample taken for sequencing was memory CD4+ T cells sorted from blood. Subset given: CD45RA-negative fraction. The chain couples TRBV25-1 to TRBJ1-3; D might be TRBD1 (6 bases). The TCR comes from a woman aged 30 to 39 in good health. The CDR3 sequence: CASTGQSSGNTIYF. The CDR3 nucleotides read TGTGCCAGCACCGGACAGTCCTCTGGAAACACCATATATTTT.